The present T cell receptor beta chain was sequenced within a study of blood T cell repertoires in COVID-19 (dated by TCRdb to 2020 to 2022). About the full investigation: Samples covering the acute and convalescent phases of COVID-19 were provided by collaborators in the United States, Italy and Spain. Samples were obtained from the ongoing ImmuneRACE study (first 160 participants) and from about 1,300 subjects provided by 6 global collaborators. HLA class I and class II types, where available, came from metadata supplied by the sample provider rather than from assay-based typing. Sample metadata almost always included a de-identified subject ID, COVID-19 status, age in years and sex. The material from the prospective study consisted of cDNA or gDNA derived from T cells, B-cell-depleted T cells, or PBMCs. The repertoires were released in a freely available public database meant as a resource for research on the immune response to SARS-CoV-2. The dataset comprised deeply sampled blood TCRbeta repertoires from subjects exposed to, actively infected with, or recovered from COVID-19.

This clone was seen a handful of times. The specificity of this receptor is unknown. The sample holds no much larger clone one base away, and base qualities are not on file. Collaborating institutions collected whole blood in K2EDTA tubes following their own protocols. For TCRbeta analysis, collaborator samples were shipped as frozen whole blood, as isolated PBMCs, or as DNA extracted from either sample type. The immunoSEQ Assay, a bias-controlled multiplex PCR, was used to amplify TCRbeta CDR3 regions from genomic DNA. The authors' pipeline ran thus. The number of nucleated cells in each sample was estimated from the amplification of reference gene primers within the assay. Sequence reads were collapsed and filtered to measure the absolute abundance of every unique TCRbeta CDR3 rearrangement. For each sample, productive Simpson clonality was calculated as the square root of Simpson's diversity index across productive rearrangements. TCRdb retrieved this table from immuneACCESS and kept in-frame rearrangements only. Not all clones are present; in checked studies, unresolved V genes account for under half, and no reason is known for the remainder. D and trimming come from the DNA, and the V and J calls and clone size come from that table. The sample table shows roughly 20,000 clones, and 85% to 90% are seen once. The ten top clones hold around 9.9% of the sample.

General conclusions and limits of the study: The quantity of clinical and demographic metadata differed by source and by participant and was supplied without curation.

What was sequenced was peripheral blood. This receptor was identified in a human donor in a cohort sampled during active COVID-19.

The DNA is as follows: TGTGCCAGCAGTTTGGTCACAGGCCTCTCCTACGAGCAGTACTTC. Translation gives CASSLVTGLSYEQYF. Recombination linked TRBV28 to TRBJ2-7; the D gene is perhaps TRBD1, on 5 matching bases. Deletion took 3 bases off V and 0 bases off J, with a span of 12 bases between the germline ends. Measured from the cysteine to the phenylalanine, the CDR3 is 15 residues long. Left in the record is the CDR3 DNA by itself, 45 bases read in frame from the first base. Looking up the germline V gene yields CDR1 MDHEN and CDR2 SYDVKM.